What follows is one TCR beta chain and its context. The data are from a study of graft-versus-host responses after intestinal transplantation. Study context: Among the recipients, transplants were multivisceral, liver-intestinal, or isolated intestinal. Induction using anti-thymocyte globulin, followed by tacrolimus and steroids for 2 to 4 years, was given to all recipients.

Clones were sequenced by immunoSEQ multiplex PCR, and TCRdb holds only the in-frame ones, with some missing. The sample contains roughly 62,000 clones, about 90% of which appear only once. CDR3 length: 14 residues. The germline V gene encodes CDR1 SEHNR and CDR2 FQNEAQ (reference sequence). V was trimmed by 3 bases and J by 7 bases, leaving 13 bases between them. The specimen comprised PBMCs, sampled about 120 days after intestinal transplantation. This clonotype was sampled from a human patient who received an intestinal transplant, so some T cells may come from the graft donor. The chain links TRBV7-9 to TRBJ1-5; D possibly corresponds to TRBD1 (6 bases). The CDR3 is CASSLTGGGQPQHF. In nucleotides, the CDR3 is TGTGCCAGCAGCTTGACTGGGGGCGGCCAGCCCCAGCATTTT.